These T cell receptor beta chains were read from a single sample in a study of shared clonotypes between healthy human individuals. The data were produced by immunoSEQ multiplex PCR, yet TCRdb's version contains in-frame clones alone and is incomplete. The repertoire includes some 2,100,000 clones, 85% to 95% of them detected once, and approximately 1.7% sits in the top ten. Specimen: naive CD8+ T cells from PBMCs. The receptors were sampled from a man between 18 and 29 years old in good health. Some clones in this sample may be carry-over from other donors' samples. CDR3s include the opening cysteine and the closing phenylalanine or tryptophan. A D gene is named only where the DNA matches it firmly. Clone size, where shown, is once, few, many, or a class for clones that have expanded.

J gene | D gene | clone size | CDR3 length | V gene | CDR3 DNA | CDR3 protein
TRBJ2-7 | TRBD2 | NA | 13 | TRBV6-1 | TGTGCCAGCAGACTAGCGGAGGCCTACGAGCAGTACTTC | CASRLAEAYEQYF
TRBJ2-1 | NA | NA | 14 | TRBV9 | TGTGCCAGCGACCGCAGCGGAGTTGACAATGAGCAGTTCTTC | CASDRSGVDNEQFF
TRBJ1-5 | NA | few | 12 | TRBV28 | TGTGCCAGCATTGATGGGAATCAGCCCCAGCATTTT | CASIDGNQPQHF
TRBJ1-5 | NA | once | 17 | TRBV19 | TGTGCCAGTAGTCCTTCTAGTTACGGGCGCGGCAATCAGCCCCAGCATTTT | CASSPSSYGRGNQPQHF
TRBJ2-5 | NA | NA | 14 | TRBV4-2 | TGTGCCAGCAGCCAAGCCAGGGTGTCGGAGACCCAGTACTTC | CASSQARVSETQYF
TRBJ2-3 | NA | NA | 14 | TRBV7-6 | TGTGCCAGCAGCCTGACGGGCCCCACAGATACGCAGTATTTT | CASSLTGPTDTQYF
TRBJ2-2 | TRBD1 | NA | 16 | TRBV7-9 | TGTGCCAGCAGCCCCAGGACAGGGCAGAACACCGGGGAGCTGTTTTTT | CASSPRTGQNTGELFF
TRBJ2-7 | NA | NA | 13 | TRBV27 | TGTGCCAGCAGAACTAGTCCCTCCTACGAGCAGTACTTC | CASRTSPSYEQYF
TRBJ2-7 | NA | NA | 10 | TRBV25-1 | TGTGCCAGCAGGGGGTACGAGCAGTACTTC | CASRGYEQYF
TRBJ2-1 | TRBD2 | once | 14 | TRBV27 | TGTGCCAGCAATTTGGGGACTAGCGCGAATGAGCAGTTCTTC | CASNLGTSANEQFF
TRBJ2-3 | NA | NA | 15 | TRBV9 | TGTGCCAGCAGCACACGGACGGCGGACACAGATACGCAGTATTTT | CASSTRTADTDTQYF
TRBJ2-5 | NA | NA | 15 | TRBV7-2 | TGTGCCAGCAGCTTAGGGACCCGACTCCAAGAGACCCAGTACTTC | CASSLGTRLQETQYF
TRBJ2-2 | NA | NA | 12 | TRBV7-9 | TGTGCCAGCAGCTCCGAGGCCGGGGAGCTGTTTTTT | CASSSEAGELFF
TRBJ1-1 | NA | NA | 11 | TRBV27 | TGTGCCAGCGGGGCGGGGCCCGTAGCTTTCTTT | CASGAGPVAFF
TRBJ2-7 | TRBD1 | NA | 17 | TRBV5-7 | TGTGCCAGCAGCTTGGAAGGACAGGGAATCGGAAGCTACGAGCAGTACTTC | CASSLEGQGIGSYEQYF
TRBJ2-1 | NA | NA | 15 | TRBV27 | TGTGCCAGCAGTCCAACAGGGAGCTCCTACAATGAGCAGTTCTTC | CASSPTGSSYNEQFF
TRBJ2-2 | NA | once | 12 | TRBV5-5 | TGTGCCAGCAGCTTGGCCCACGGGGAGCTGTTTTTT | CASSLAHGELFF
TRBJ2-1 | TRBD2 | NA | 16 | TRBV27 | TGTGCCAGCAGTTCCAGCGGGACTAACTCCTACAATGAGCAGTTCTTC | CASSSSGTNSYNEQFF
TRBJ2-7 | TRBD2 | once | 15 | TRBV9 | TGTGCCAGCAGCGTAGGGTCTAGCGGGGGCTACGAGCAGTACTTC | CASSVGSSGGYEQYF
TRBJ1-5 | NA | NA | 15 | TRBV28 | TGTGCCAGCAGACTTCACCGGAGGGAGGATCAGCCCCAGCATTTT | CASRLHRREDQPQHF
TRBJ1-4 | NA | once | 13 | TRBV25-1 | TGTGCCAGCAGTGAACCCAGGGGTGAAAAACTGTTTTTT | CASSEPRGEKLFF
TRBJ2-1 | NA | NA | 18 | TRBV4-1 | TGCGCCAGCAGCCAAGATGGAGTAGACCGAGGCGGGTACAATGAGCAGTTCTTC | CASSQDGVDRGGYNEQFF
TRBJ2-7 | TRBD1 | NA | 14 | TRBV7-2 | TGTGCCAGCACTCTCTCGGGGACAGCCTACGAGCAGTACTTC | CASTLSGTAYEQYF
TRBJ1-2 | NA | NA | 13 | TRBV29-1 | TGCAGCGTTGAAGGCCGGTTACTCTATGGCTACACCTTC | CSVEGRLLYGYTF
TRBJ2-1 | TRBD1 | once | 13 | TRBV11-2 | TGTGCCAGCGCGGGACAGGGGTTGTATGAGCAGTTCTTC | CASAGQGLYEQFF
TRBJ1-1 | NA | NA | 18 | TRBV5-1 | TGCGCCAGCAGCCATCCCTCCACCCAGACAGACGAGTGTACTGAAGCTTTCTTT | CASSHPSTQTDECTEAFF